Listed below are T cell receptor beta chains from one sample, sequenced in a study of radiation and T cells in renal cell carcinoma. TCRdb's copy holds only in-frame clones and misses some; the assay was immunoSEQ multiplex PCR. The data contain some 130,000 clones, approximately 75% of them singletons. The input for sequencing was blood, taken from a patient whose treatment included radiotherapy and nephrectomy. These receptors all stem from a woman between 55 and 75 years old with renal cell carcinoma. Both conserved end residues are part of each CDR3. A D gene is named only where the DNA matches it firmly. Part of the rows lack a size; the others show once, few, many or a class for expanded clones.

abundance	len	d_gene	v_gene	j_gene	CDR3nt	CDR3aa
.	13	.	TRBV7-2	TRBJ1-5	TGTGCCAGCAGCACGCGCTTGGGTCAGCCCCAGCATTTT	CASSTRLGQPQHF
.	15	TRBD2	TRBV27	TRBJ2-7	TGTGCCAGCAGTTTTAGCGGGGGGGCCTCCTACGAGCAGTACTTC	CASSFSGGASYEQYF
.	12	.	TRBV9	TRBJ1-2	TGTGCCAGCAGCGTTCCCAGGGCGGTTCTGGCCTTC	CASSVPRAVLAF
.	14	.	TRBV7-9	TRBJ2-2	TGTGCCAGCAGCCCAGGCCAGGACACCGGGGAGCTGTTTTTT	CASSPGQDTGELFF
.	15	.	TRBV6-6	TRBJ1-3	TGTGCCAGCAGTCGGGCGGGCAACTCTGGAAACACCATATATTTT	CASSRAGNSGNTIYF
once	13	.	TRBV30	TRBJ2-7	TGTGCCTGGAGTCAGGGGATGATCTACGAGCAGTACTTC	CAWSQGMIYEQYF
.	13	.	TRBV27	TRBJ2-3	TGTGCCAGCAGTTTTGGGAGTTCAGATACGCAGTATTTT	CASSFGSSDTQYF
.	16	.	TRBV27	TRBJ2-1	TGTGCCAGCAGTTTACTGTCAGGGGCAGCTTACAATGAGCAGTTCTTC	CASSLLSGAAYNEQFF
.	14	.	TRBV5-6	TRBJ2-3	TGTGCCAGCAGCTCACTACAGGGAACAGATACGCAGTATTTT	CASSSLQGTDTQYF
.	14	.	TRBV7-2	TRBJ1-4	TGTGCCAGCAGCTCGGACAGATATAATGAAAAACTGTTTTTT	CASSSDRYNEKLFF
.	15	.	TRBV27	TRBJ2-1	TGTGCCAGCAGTAAGCCCCACAGGTACTACAATGAGCAGTTCTTC	CASSKPHRYYNEQFF
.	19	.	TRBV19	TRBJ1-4	TGTGCCAGTAGTATTGACGCCCCTACCGGTGACGGGCCGAAGCGGAAACTGTTTTTT	CASSIDAPTGDGPKRKLFF
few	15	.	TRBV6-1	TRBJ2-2	TGTGCCAGCAGTGAATGGCGGGTCGCCACCGGGGAGCTGTTTTTT	CASSEWRVATGELFF
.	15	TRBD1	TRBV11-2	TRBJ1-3	TGTGCCAGCGGACAGGGGTCTTCCTCTGGAAACACCATATATTTT	CASGQGSSSGNTIYF
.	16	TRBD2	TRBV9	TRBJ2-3	TGTGCCAGCAGCGTAGCGGCGGGGGGGCAGACAGATACGCAGTATTTT	CASSVAAGGQTDTQYF
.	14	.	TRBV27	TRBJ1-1	TGTGCCAGCAGTCAACAGGGCGGGAACACTGAAGCTTTCTTT	CASSQQGGNTEAFF
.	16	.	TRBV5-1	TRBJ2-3	TGCGCCAGCAGTTCTGATTACTCAACAGGGACAGATACGCAGTATTTT	CASSSDYSTGTDTQYF
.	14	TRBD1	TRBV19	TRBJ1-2	TGTGCCAGTAGGAAGCTGGACAGGGACTATGGCTACACCTTC	CASRKLDRDYGYTF
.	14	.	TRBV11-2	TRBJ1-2	TGTGCCAGCAGCTTGGGTAGGGGATCTGGCGGCTACACCTTC	CASSLGRGSGGYTF
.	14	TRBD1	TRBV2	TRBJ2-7	TGTGCCAGCAGTGAAGGGACAGGGGTATTCGAGCAGTACTTC	CASSEGTGVFEQYF
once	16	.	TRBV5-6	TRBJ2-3	TGTGCCAGCAGCTTGGTGCCTAGCAGAAGCACAGATACGCAGTATTTT	CASSLVPSRSTDTQYF
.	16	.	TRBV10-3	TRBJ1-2	TGTGCCATCAGTGAGTCAGGCAGTCGAATTAACTATGGCTACACCTTC	CAISESGSRINYGYTF
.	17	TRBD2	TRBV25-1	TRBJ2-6	TGTGCCAGCAGTGAAAAGTGGGGGGGCTCTGGGGCCAACGTCCTGACTTTC	CASSEKWGGSGANVLTF